Each of the 6 T cell receptor beta chains below was sequenced from the same sample in a study of blood T cell repertoires in COVID-19 (TCRdb year 2020). The library was prepared using the immunoSEQ multiplex PCR assay. The table was pulled from immuneACCESS by TCRdb, which kept in-frame rearrangements only. Such tables lose some clones; where checked, under half of the loss comes from unresolved V genes, and the rest has no known cause. For this sample there are tens of thousands of clones; about four fifths appear just once. The ten largest make up roughly 6% of the sample. The sample taken for sequencing was peripheral blood. The receptors shown here come from a man between 65 and 79 years old with COVID-19, enrolled during active disease.

This clone was seen at least ten times. The V and J genes are TRBV5-4 and TRBJ2-2, with 8 bases lining up with TRBD1. V dropped 4 bases and J dropped 5; count of bases not matched to a gene: 10. Germline V gives CDR1 SGHNT, CDR2 YYREEE (reference sequence). The CDR3 contains 16 residues. CDR3: CASSHGTGGGTGELFF. In DNA, the CDR3 is TGTGCCAGCAGCCACGGGACAGGAGGAGGGACCGGGGAGCTGTTTTTT.

CDR3 protein: CASSFLGDSSYEQYF. DNA for the CDR3: TGTGCCAGCAGTTTTCTAGGGGATTCCTCCTACGAGCAGTACTTC. The V call is TRBV6-5, the J call TRBJ2-7; perhaps TRBD1 as D (5 bases). The CDR3 spans 15 residues. From germline, CDR1 is MNHEY and CDR2 SVGAGI. The V end lost 4 bases, the J end lost 0 bases, and 13 bases lay between the germline ends.

This clone has only one observation. The rearrangement uses TRBV12-3 or TRBV12-4 and TRBJ2-7; TRBD1 aligns across 9 bases. The CDR3 consists of 12 residues. V dropped 7 bases and J dropped 5; count of bases not matched to a gene: 3. Here the CDR3 DNA reads TGTGCCAGCATGGGACAGGGCGACGAGCAGTACTTC. Encoded protein: CASMGQGDEQYF.

This chain links TRBV3-1 (or the pseudogene TRBV3-2) with TRBJ1-6; weak D call: TRBD1 (6 bases). This CDR3 region has 16 residues. From germline, CDR1 is LGHDT and CDR2 YNNKEL (reference sequence). V dropped 1 base and J dropped 9 bases, with 16 bases sitting between them. This CDR3 reads CASSQGTDRRGSPLHF. CDR3 in DNA: TGTGCCAGCAGCCAAGGGACGGACAGAAGAGGTTCACCCCTCCACTTT.

The genes are TRBV3-1 (or the pseudogene TRBV3-2) and TRBJ2-7, with 9 bases lining up with TRBD2. Germline CDR1 LGHDT, CDR2 YNNKEL (reference sequence). CDR3 size: 19 residues. Trimming at V came to 0 bases and at J to 0 bases, leaving 12 bases not matched to a gene. The CDR3 reads CASSQEDRLAEQGSYEQYF. Written as DNA, the CDR3 is TGTGCCAGCAGCCAAGAAGATCGACTAGCGGAGCAGGGCTCCTACGAGCAGTACTTC.

This clone was found once. This sequence joins TRBV7-9 and TRBJ1-1; TRBD1 might be the D (5 bases). This CDR3 contains 13 residues. Per the germline V gene, CDR1 is SEHNR and CDR2 is FQNEAQ (reference sequence). V lost 8 bases and J lost 1, with 11 bases in between. CDR3 coding DNA: TGTGCCAGCTTCCCCGGGGGGAACACTGAAGCTTTCTTT. Protein product: CASFPGGNTEAFF.